This TCR beta chain was observed in a study of cytomegalovirus exposure and HLA in healthy donors. This PCR relied on a set of 60 Vbeta primers and 13 Jbeta primers. Profiled with immunoSEQ multiplex PCR; TCRdb holds only in-frame clones, not every one. The table lists approximately 210,000 clones, about four fifths of them singletons. General study points: Later, an analysis showed that TCR beta chains associated with HLA were more clonally expanded than others that were equally common.

In its sample, this clone was seen a few times. The antigen is not known. The receptor was isolated from a man younger than 30 in good health and CMV-seronegative. The sample consisted of PBMCs.

The CDR3 coding sequence is TGTGCCAGCAGCTATGACAGGGGGAACACCGGGGAGCTGTTTTTT. Translation: CASSYDRGNTGELFF. The chain has TRBV5-4 and TRBJ2-2; 8 bases map to TRBD1. J gave up 1 base and V 3 bases, and 2 bases lay outside the gene matches. The CDR3 sequence is 15 residues long. Per germline, CDR1 SGHNT and CDR2 YYREEE (reference sequence).